The source of this T cell receptor (beta chain) is a study of beta chain features in type 1 diabetes. As concerns this clone: Its antigen is currently unknown.

Every isolated RNA sample was fully reverse transcribed, so sequencing captured expressed TCRB transcripts. Measured with immunoSEQ multiplex PCR; TCRdb has only the in-frame clones, and not every one. Of nearly 350,000 clones detected, 7.5% to 9% appear once; the ten largest clones hold under 0.5%. Study observations and caveats: Among patients, naive, central memory and Treg TCRB repertoires appeared more similar than among healthy donors.

Sorting of CD4+ naive, central memory, regulatory and stem cell-like memory cells was performed via CD45RO/CCR7/CD25/CD127/CD95/CD27. V dropped 2 bases and J dropped 2; count of bases not matched to a gene: 5. CDR1 and CDR2 (germline): SGHVS, FQNEAQ. This CDR3 has 16 amino acids. The receptor's source is a woman under 30 in good health. The V gene is TRBV7-8, the J gene TRBJ2-7, with TRBD1 matching 11 bases. The sample taken for sequencing was central memory CD4+ T cells from blood. DNA of the CDR3: TGTGCCAGCAGCTTATTTTTGGGACAGGGGGCCTACGAGCAGTACTTC. Protein product: CASSLFLGQGAYEQYF.